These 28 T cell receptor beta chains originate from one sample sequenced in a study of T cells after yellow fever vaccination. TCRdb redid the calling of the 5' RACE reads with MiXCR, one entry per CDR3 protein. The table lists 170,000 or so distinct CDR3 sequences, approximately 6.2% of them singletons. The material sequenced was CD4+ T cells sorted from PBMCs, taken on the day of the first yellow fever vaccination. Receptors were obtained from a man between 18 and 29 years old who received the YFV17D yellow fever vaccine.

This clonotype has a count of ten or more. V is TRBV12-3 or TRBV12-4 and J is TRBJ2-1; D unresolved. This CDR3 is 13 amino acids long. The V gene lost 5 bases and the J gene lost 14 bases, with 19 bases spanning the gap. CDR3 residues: CASSETLFMVKFF. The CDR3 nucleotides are TGTGCCAGCAGTGAGACACTCTTCATGGTCAAGTTCTTC.

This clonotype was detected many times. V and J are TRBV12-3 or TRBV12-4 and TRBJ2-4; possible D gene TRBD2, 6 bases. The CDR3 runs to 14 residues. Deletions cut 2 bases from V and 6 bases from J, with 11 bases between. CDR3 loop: CASSLRTTGNIQYF. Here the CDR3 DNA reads TGTGCCAGCAGTTTACGGACTACGGGAAACATTCAGTACTTC.

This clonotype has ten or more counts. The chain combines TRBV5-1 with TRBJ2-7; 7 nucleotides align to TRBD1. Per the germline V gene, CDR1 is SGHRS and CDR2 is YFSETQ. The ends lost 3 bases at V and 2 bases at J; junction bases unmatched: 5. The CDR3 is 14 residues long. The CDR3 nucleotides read TGCGCCAGCAGCTGGGGACAGCCCGCCTACGAGCAGTACTTC. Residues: CASSWGQPAYEQYF.

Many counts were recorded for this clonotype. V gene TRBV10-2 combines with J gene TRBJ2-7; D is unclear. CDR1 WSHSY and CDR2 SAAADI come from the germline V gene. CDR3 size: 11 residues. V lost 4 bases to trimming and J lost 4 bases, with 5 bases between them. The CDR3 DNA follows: TGCGCCAGCAGTGGGGGTTACGAGCAGTACTTC. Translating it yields CASSGGYEQYF.

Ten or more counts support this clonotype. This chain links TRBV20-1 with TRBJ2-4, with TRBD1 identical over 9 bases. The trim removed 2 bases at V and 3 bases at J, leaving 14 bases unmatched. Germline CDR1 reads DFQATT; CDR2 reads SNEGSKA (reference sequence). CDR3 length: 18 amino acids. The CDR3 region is CSARWGQGFLRDKNIQYF. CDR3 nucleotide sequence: TGCAGTGCTAGATGGGGACAGGGATTCCTTCGGGACAAAAACATTCAGTACTTC.

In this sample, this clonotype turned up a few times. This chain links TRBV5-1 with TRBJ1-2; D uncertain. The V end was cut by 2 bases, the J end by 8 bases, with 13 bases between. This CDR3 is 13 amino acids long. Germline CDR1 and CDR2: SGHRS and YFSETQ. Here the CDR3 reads CASSFGGSTGYTF. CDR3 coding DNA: TGCGCCAGCAGCTTCGGAGGGAGTACGGGCTACACCTTC.

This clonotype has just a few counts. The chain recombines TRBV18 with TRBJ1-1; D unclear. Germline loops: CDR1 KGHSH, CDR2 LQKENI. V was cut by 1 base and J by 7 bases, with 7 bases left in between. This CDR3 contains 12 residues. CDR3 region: CASSPQAIEAFF. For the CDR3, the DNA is TGTGCCAGCTCACCACAAGCCATTGAAGCTTTCTTT.

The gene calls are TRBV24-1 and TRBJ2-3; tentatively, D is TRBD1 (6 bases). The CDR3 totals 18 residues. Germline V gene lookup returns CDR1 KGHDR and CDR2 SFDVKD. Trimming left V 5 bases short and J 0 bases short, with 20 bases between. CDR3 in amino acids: CATSVARTARDSTDTQYF. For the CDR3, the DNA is TGTGCCACCAGTGTAGCCCGGACAGCTAGGGACAGCACAGATACGCAGTATTTT.

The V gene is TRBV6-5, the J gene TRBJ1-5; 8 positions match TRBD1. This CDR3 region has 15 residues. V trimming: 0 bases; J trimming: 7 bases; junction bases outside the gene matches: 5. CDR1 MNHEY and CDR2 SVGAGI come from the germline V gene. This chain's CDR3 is CASSYSDRVGQPQHF. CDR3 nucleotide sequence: TGTGCCAGCAGTTACTCGGACAGGGTAGGCCAGCCCCAGCATTTT.

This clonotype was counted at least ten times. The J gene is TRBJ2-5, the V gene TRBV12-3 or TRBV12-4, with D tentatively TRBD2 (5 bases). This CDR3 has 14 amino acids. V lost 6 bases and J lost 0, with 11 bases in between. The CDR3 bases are TGTGCCAGCAGCCCCGGCGGGTACCAAGAGACCCAGTACTTC. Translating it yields CASSPGGYQETQYF.

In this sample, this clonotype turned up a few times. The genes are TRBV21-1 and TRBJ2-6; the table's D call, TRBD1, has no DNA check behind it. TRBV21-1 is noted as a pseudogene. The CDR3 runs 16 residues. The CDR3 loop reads CAGGRDRSTGANVLTF. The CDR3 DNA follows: TGTGCCGGGGGGCGGGACAGGTCGACTGGGGCCAACGTCCTGACTTTC.

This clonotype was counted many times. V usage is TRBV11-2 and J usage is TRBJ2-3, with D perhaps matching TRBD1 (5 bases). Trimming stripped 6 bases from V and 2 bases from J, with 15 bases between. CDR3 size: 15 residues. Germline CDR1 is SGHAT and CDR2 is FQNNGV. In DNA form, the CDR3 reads TGTGCCAGCAGGGGTCTCAGGGTCCACACAGATACGCAGTATTTT. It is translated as CASRGLRVHTDTQYF.

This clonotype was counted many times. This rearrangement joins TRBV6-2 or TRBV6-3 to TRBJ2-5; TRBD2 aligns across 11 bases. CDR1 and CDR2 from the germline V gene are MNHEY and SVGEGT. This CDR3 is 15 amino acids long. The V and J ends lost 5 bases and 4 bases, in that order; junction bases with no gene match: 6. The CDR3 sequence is CASSVPLAGVETQYF. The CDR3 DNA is TGTGCCAGCAGTGTCCCACTAGCGGGGGTAGAGACCCAGTACTTC.

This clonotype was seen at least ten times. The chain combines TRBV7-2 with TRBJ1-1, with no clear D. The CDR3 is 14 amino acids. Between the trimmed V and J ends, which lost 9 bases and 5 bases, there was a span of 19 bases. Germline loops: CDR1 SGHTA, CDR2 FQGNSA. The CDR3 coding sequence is TGTGCCAGTCGGAGTGCCTCCCCGACAACTGAAGCTTTCTTT. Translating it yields CASRSASPTTEAFF.

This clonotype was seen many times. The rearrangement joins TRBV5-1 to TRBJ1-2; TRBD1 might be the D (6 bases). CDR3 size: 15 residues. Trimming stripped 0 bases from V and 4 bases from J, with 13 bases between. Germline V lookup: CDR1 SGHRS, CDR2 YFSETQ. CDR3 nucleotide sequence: TGCGCCAGCAGCTTGGGGCAGGGGACCCTCTATGGCTACACCTTC. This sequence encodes CASSLGQGTLYGYTF.

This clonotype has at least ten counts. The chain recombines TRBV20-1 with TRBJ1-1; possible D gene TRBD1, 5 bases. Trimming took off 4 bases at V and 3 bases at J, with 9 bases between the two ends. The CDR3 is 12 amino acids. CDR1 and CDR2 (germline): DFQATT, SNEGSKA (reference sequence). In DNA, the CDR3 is TGCAGTGCTACGGGGGTCTACACTGAAGCTTTCTTT. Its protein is CSATGVYTEAFF.

In DNA form, the CDR3 reads TGTGCCAGCAGGCGATTCGGACAGGGGAACACTGAAGCTTTCTTT. It specifies CASRRFGQGNTEAFF. V usage is TRBV2 and J usage is TRBJ1-1; 8 nucleotides line up with TRBD1. In germline, CDR1 is SNHLY, CDR2 FYNNEI. V was clipped by 6 bases and J by 1 base; unmatched bases: 7. The CDR3 extends over 15 amino acids.

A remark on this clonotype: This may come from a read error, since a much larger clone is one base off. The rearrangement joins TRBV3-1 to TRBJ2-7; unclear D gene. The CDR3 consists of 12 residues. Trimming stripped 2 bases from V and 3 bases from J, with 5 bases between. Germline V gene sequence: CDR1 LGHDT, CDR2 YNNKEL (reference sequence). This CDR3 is CASSQSSYEQYF. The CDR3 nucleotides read TGTGCCAGCAGCCAATCCAGCTACGAGCAGTACTTC.

The CDR3 region is CASSYPGGGGYTF. The DNA for the CDR3 is TGTGCCAGCAGTTACCCGGGCGGCGGAGGCTACACCTTC. This rearrangement joins TRBV6-6 to TRBJ1-2; D call uncertain. Looked up from germline, CDR1 is MNHNY and CDR2 is SVGAGI (reference sequence). Trimming took 2 bases from V and 8 from J, leaving 12 bases between them. CDR3 length: 13 residues.

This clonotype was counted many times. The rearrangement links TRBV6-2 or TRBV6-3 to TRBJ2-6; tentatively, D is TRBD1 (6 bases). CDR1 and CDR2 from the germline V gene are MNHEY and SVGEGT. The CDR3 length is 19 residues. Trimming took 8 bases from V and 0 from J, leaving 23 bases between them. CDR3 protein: CASRSSWGQGDSGANVLTF. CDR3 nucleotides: TGTGCCAGCCGGTCGTCCTGGGGGCAGGGCGACTCTGGGGCCAACGTCCTGACTTTC.

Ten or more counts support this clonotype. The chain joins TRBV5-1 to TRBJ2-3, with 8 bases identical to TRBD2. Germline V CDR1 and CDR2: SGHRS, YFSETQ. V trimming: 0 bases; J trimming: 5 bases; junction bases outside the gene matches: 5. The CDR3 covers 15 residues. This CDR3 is CASSLGQRGKDTQYF. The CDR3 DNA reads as TGCGCCAGCAGCTTGGGGCAGCGGGGGAAAGATACGCAGTATTTT.

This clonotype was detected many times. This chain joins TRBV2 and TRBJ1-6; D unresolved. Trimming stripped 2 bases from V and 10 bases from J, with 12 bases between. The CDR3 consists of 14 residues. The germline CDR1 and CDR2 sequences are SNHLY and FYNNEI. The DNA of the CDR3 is TGTGCCAGCAGTGAAACGCGGGTTGGGTCACCCCTCCACTTT. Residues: CASSETRVGSPLHF.

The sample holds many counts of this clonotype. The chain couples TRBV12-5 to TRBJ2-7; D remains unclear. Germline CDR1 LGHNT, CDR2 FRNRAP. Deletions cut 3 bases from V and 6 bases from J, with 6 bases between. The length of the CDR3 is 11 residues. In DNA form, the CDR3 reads TGTGCTAGTGGTTTCCTGCGCGAGCAGTACTTC. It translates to CASGFLREQYF.

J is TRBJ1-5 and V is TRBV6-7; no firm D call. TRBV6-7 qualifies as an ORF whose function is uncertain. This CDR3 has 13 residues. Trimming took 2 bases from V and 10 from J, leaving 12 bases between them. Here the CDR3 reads CASSYTRRTPQHF. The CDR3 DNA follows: TGTGCCAGCAGTTACACCAGGAGGACCCCCCAGCATTTT.

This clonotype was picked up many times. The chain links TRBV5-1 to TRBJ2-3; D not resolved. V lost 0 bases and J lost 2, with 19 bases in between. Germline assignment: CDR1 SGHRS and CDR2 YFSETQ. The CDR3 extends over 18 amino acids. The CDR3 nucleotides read TGCGCCAGCAGCTTGGCCATTCACTCCGACCCAGCCACAGATACGCAGTATTTT. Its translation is CASSLAIHSDPATDTQYF.

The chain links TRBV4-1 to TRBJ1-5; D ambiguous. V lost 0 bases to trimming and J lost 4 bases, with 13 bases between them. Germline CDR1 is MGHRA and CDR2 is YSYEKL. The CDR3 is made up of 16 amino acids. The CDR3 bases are TGCGCCAGCAGCCAAGATGGAGGTCCGAAAAATCAGCCCCAGCATTTT. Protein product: CASSQDGGPKNQPQHF.

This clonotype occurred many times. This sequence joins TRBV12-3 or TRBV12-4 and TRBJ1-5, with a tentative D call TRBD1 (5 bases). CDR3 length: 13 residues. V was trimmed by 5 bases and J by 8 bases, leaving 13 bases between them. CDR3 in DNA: TGTGCCAGCAGTCTCCAGGGAGGTGAGCCCCAGCATTTT. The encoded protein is CASSLQGGEPQHF.

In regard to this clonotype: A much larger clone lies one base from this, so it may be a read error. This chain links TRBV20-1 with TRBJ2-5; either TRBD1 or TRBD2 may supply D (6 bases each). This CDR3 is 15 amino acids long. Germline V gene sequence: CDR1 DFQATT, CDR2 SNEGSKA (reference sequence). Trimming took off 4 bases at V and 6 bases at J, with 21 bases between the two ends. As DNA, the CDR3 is TGCAGTGCTAATCGAGGAGGGGGGCGAGGGAAGACCCAGTACTTC. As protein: CSANRGGGRGKTQYF.